Listed below are T cell receptor beta chains from one sample, sequenced in a study of T cell responses to AZD1222 COVID-19 vaccine. Measured with immunoSEQ multiplex PCR; TCRdb has only the in-frame clones, and not every one. This sample has more than 150,000 clones; just over 90% occur once, and the top ten carry 1% to 1.5%. The sample consisted of peripheral blood, taken 28 days after the second AZD1222 dose. The receptors were gathered from an adult who received the AZD1222 COVID-19 vaccine. CDR3s include the opening cysteine and the closing phenylalanine or tryptophan. A D gene is named only where the DNA matches it firmly. Size is omitted from some rows. Given values are once, few, many or a class for expanded clones.

size: NA; J: TRBJ2-6; V: TRBV3-1/TRBV3-2; D: NA; DNA: TGTGCCAGCAGCCAAGATCGACAGCCATCAAACGTCCTGACTTTC; CDR3: CASSQDRQPSNVLTF
size: NA; J: TRBJ1-1; V: TRBV5-8; D: NA; DNA: TGTGCCAGCAGCTTGAGTATGGTTGGCTTT; CDR3: CASSLSMVGF
size: NA; J: TRBJ2-1; V: TRBV20-1; D: NA; DNA: TGCAGTGCTAAGGGGGGAGAGCAGTTCTTC; CDR3: CSAKGGEQFF
size: NA; J: TRBJ1-3; V: TRBV9; D: NA; DNA: TGTGCCAGCAGCGTAGGGAGGACGCTACGCTCTGGAAACACCATATATTTT; CDR3: CASSVGRTLRSGNTIYF
size: NA; J: TRBJ1-2; V: TRBV2; D: NA; DNA: TGTGCCAGCAGTTCTAATGGCTACACCTTC; CDR3: CASSSNGYTF
size: NA; J: TRBJ2-7; V: TRBV7-9; D: TRBD2; DNA: TGTGCCAGCAGCTTAGGTCTAGCGGGAACCTACGAGCAGTACTTC; CDR3: CASSLGLAGTYEQYF
size: NA; J: TRBJ2-7; V: TRBV10-3; D: NA; DNA: TGTGCCATCAACCAAGTCATTGGGGGCGAGCAGTACTTC; CDR3: CAINQVIGGEQYF
size: NA; J: TRBJ1-5; V: TRBV7-8; D: NA; DNA: TGTGCCAGCAGTGAGTCCGGGACCTATAGCAATCAGCCCCAGCATTTT; CDR3: CASSESGTYSNQPQHF
size: NA; J: TRBJ1-2; V: TRBV28; D: TRBD1; DNA: TGTGCCAGCACCCTGGGACAGGGTGGCTACACCTTC; CDR3: CASTLGQGGYTF
size: NA; J: TRBJ1-2; V: TRBV27; D: NA; DNA: TGTGCCAGCAGTTCCGTATTTGGGGGAGATTATGGCTACACCTTC; CDR3: CASSSVFGGDYGYTF
size: NA; J: TRBJ2-7; V: TRBV29-1; D: NA; DNA: TGCAGCGTTGCTGGTCTAGCTGACTCCTACGAGCAGTACTTC; CDR3: CSVAGLADSYEQYF
size: NA; J: TRBJ1-2; V: TRBV6-5; D: TRBD1; DNA: TGTGCCAGCAGTCCCTCGACAGGGCTCTATGGCTACACCTTC; CDR3: CASSPSTGLYGYTF
size: NA; J: TRBJ1-6; V: TRBV30; D: TRBD1; DNA: TGTGCCTGGGGACAGGGGAAAGGGGGTTCACCCCTCCACTTT; CDR3: CAWGQGKGGSPLHF
size: NA; J: TRBJ1-6; V: TRBV30; D: NA; DNA: TGTGCCTGGAGTGTAGGGAACTATAATTCACCCCTCCACTTT; CDR3: CAWSVGNYNSPLHF
size: NA; J: TRBJ1-1; V: TRBV3-1/TRBV3-2; D: NA; DNA: TGTGCCAGCAGCCAATCGGCCAGCATAATGAACACTGAAGCTTTCTTT; CDR3: CASSQSASIMNTEAFF
size: once; J: TRBJ2-5; V: TRBV5-5; D: TRBD2; DNA: TGTGCCAGCAGCCCCGGGGGGGGATACCAAGAGACCCAGTACTTC; CDR3: CASSPGGGYQETQYF
size: few; J: TRBJ2-7; V: TRBV7-9; D: NA; DNA: TGTGCCAGCAGCCTATCTCTAGGGGGGAGCTCCTACGAGCAGTACTTC; CDR3: CASSLSLGGSSYEQYF
size: NA; J: TRBJ2-7; V: TRBV19; D: NA; DNA: TGTGCCAGTAGGAAGGTCGGGGGCTACGAGCAGTACTTC; CDR3: CASRKVGGYEQYF
size: NA; J: TRBJ2-7; V: TRBV25-1; D: TRBD1; DNA: TGTGCCAGCAGTGTCGGACAGGGGGCCTACGAGCAGTACTTC; CDR3: CASSVGQGAYEQYF
size: NA; J: TRBJ1-2; V: TRBV6-1; D: NA; DNA: TGTGCCAGCAGTGAGTTGGTGACAGACGGAGGGATTACCTTC; CDR3: CASSELVTDGGITF
size: NA; J: TRBJ1-1; V: TRBV29-1; D: NA; DNA: TGCAGCGTTGAAGTGGTAGGCAGGGAGGCAACGGAAGCTTTCTTT; CDR3: CSVEVVGREATEAFF
size: NA; J: TRBJ1-4; V: TRBV14; D: NA; DNA: TGTGCCAGCAGACTCCCTGAGTGGGCTTCCAACCCAGATGCAACTAATGAAAAACTGTTTTTT; CDR3: CASRLPEWASNPDATNEKLFF
size: once; J: TRBJ2-7; V: TRBV9; D: TRBD2; DNA: TGTGCCAGCAGCGCCCACCCTAGCGGGAGCTACGAGCAGTACTTC; CDR3: CASSAHPSGSYEQYF
size: NA; J: TRBJ1-3; V: TRBV12-5; D: NA; DNA: TGTGCTAGTGGTTTGGCCGACAGAAAACACTCTGGAAACACCATATATTTT; CDR3: CASGLADRKHSGNTIYF
size: NA; J: TRBJ1-3; V: TRBV18; D: TRBD1; DNA: TGTGCCAGCTCACCATTTCCGGGACAGGGGGCTGAAAACACCATATATTTT; CDR3: CASSPFPGQGAENTIYF
size: NA; J: TRBJ1-6; V: TRBV2; D: NA; DNA: TGTGCCAGCTGTAGGACGGAGCATAATTCACCCCTCCACTTT; CDR3: CASCRTEHNSPLHF
size: few; J: TRBJ1-5; V: TRBV6-1; D: NA; DNA: TGTGCCAGCAGTGAACTCATCCCCTCTTATGGCCTACAGCCCCAGCATTTT; CDR3: CASSELIPSYGLQPQHF
size: once; J: TRBJ2-7; V: TRBV7-9; D: TRBD1; DNA: TGTGCCAGCAGCTTAGGTTCGACAGGGGACTCCTACGAGCAGTACTTC; CDR3: CASSLGSTGDSYEQYF
size: once; J: TRBJ2-3; V: TRBV3-1/TRBV3-2; D: NA; DNA: TGTGCCAGCAGCCAAGATAATCGAGGGCAGTATTTT; CDR3: CASSQDNRGQYF
size: NA; J: TRBJ1-2; V: TRBV7-9; D: NA; DNA: TGTGCCAGCAGCCGGGACCGGAACTATGGCTACACCTTC; CDR3: CASSRDRNYGYTF
size: few; J: TRBJ2-7; V: TRBV12-3/TRBV12-4; D: NA; DNA: TGTGCCAGCAGTTTAGCGGGGGGAGCGCAGTACTTC; CDR3: CASSLAGGAQYF
size: NA; J: TRBJ2-7; V: TRBV7-9; D: NA; DNA: TGTGCCAGCAGCCCGGGACGGAGCTCCTACGAGCAGTACTTC; CDR3: CASSPGRSSYEQYF
size: NA; J: TRBJ2-3; V: TRBV6-2/TRBV6-3; D: NA; DNA: TGTGCCAGCAGTCTATTCCAGGGAAGAAGCACAGATACGCAGTATTTT; CDR3: CASSLFQGRSTDTQYF
size: few; J: TRBJ1-6; V: TRBV20-1; D: NA; DNA: TGCAGTGCTAGTGCAGGGAGCGTGGGTTCACCCCTCCACTTT; CDR3: CSASAGSVGSPLHF
size: once; J: TRBJ2-7; V: TRBV5-4; D: TRBD1; DNA: TGTGCCAGCAGCTTGACAGGGGGGACCTACGAGCAGTACTTC; CDR3: CASSLTGGTYEQYF
size: NA; J: TRBJ2-1; V: TRBV7-2; D: TRBD2; DNA: TGTGCCAGCAGCTTCGGGGGGGGCAATGAGCAGTTCTTC; CDR3: CASSFGGGNEQFF
size: NA; J: TRBJ2-7; V: TRBV5-4; D: NA; DNA: TGTGCCAGCAGCTTGGGGCTAGCTAGCGACGAGCAGTACTTC; CDR3: CASSLGLASDEQYF
size: NA; J: TRBJ2-3; V: TRBV10-2; D: NA; DNA: TGCGCCAGCAGTGAGGCGACTTACACCACAGATACGCAGTATTTT; CDR3: CASSEATYTTDTQYF
size: NA; J: TRBJ1-5; V: TRBV7-2; D: NA; DNA: TGTGCCAGCAGCCCCTTCCAGGATCAGCCCCAGCATTTT; CDR3: CASSPFQDQPQHF
size: NA; J: TRBJ1-2; V: TRBV28; D: NA; DNA: TGTGCCAGCAGCCAAAAGTATACCTCTATTTCGGTCGCCTTC; CDR3: CASSQKYTSISVAF
size: NA; J: TRBJ1-4; V: TRBV5-1; D: TRBD1; DNA: TGCGCCAGCAGCTCACAGGGGGCAACTAATGAAAAACTGTTTTTT; CDR3: CASSSQGATNEKLFF
size: NA; J: TRBJ1-2; V: TRBV10-3; D: NA; DNA: TGTGCCATCGTTCCGGGCCTAGCTAACTATGGCTACACCTTC; CDR3: CAIVPGLANYGYTF